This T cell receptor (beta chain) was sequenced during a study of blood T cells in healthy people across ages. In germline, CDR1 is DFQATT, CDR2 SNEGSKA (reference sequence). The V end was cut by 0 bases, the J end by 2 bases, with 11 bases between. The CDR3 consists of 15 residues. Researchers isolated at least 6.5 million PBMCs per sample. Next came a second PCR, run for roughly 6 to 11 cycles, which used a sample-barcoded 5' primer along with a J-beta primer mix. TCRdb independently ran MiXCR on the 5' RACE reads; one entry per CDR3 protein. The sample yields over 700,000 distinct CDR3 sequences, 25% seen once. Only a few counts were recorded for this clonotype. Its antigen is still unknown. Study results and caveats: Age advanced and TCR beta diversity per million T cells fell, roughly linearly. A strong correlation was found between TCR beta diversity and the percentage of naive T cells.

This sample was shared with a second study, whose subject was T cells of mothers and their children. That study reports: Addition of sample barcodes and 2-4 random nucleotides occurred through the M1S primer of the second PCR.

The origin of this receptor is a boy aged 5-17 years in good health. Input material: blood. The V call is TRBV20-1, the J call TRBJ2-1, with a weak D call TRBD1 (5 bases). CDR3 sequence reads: CSARDLRGTYNEQFF. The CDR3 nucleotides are TGCAGTGCTAGAGATCTTAGGGGCACCTACAATGAGCAGTTCTTC.